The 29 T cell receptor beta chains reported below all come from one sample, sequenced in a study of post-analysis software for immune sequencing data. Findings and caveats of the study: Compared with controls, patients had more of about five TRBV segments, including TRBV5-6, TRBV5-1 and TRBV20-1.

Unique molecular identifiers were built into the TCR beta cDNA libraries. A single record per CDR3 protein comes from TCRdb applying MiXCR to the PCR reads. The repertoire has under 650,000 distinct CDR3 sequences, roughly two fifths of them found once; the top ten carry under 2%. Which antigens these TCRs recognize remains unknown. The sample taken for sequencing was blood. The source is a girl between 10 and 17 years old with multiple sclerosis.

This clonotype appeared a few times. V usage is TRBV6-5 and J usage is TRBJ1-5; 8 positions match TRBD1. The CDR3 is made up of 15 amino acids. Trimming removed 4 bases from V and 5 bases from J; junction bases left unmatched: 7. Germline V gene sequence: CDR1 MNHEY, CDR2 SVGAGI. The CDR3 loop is CASSSGTGLHQPQHF. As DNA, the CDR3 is TGTGCCAGCAGTTCCGGGACAGGCCTTCATCAGCCCCAGCATTTT.

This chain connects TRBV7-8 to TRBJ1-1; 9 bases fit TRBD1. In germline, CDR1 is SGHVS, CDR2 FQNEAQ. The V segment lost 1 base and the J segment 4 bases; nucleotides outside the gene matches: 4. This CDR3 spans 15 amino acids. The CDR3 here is CASSLGGQGFTEAFF. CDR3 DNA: TGTGCCAGCAGCTTAGGGGGACAGGGTTTCACTGAAGCTTTCTTT.

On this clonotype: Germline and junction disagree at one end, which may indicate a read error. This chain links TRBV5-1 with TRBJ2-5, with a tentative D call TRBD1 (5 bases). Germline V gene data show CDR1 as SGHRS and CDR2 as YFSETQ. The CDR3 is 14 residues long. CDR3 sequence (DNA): TGCGCCAGCAGCTTACAGGAATTCCAAGAGACCCGGTACTTC. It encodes CASSLQEFQETRYF.

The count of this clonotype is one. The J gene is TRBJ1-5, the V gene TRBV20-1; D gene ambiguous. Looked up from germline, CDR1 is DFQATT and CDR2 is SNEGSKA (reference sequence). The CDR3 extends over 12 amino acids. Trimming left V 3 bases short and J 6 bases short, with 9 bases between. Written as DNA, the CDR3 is TGCAGTGCTAGGGTGGGGTCTCAGCCCCAGCATTTT. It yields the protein CSARVGSQPQHF.

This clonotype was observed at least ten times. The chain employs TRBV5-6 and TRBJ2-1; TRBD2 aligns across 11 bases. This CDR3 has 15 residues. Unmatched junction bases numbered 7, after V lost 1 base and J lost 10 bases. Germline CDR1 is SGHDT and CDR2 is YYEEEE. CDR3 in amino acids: CASSLQLAGAEEQFF. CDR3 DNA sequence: TGTGCCAGCAGCTTGCAACTAGCGGGAGCGGAGGAGCAGTTCTTC.

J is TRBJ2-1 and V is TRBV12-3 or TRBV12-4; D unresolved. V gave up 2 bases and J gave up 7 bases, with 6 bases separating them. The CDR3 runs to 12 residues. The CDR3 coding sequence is TGTGCCAGCAGTTTAAGGCTGAATGAGCAGTTCTTC. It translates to CASSLRLNEQFF.

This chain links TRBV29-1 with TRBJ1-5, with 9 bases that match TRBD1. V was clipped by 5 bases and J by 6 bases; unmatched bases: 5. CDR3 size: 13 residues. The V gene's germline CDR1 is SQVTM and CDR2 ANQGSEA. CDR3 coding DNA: TGCAGCGTTAGGGACAGGGCGGGTCAGCCCCAGCATTTT. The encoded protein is CSVRDRAGQPQHF.

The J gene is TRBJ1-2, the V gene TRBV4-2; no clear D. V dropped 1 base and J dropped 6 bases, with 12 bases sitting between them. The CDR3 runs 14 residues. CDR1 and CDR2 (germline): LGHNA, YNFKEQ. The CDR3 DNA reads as TGTGCCAGCAGCCAAGTTGCCGGGCGTGATGGCTACACCTTC. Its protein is CASSQVAGRDGYTF.

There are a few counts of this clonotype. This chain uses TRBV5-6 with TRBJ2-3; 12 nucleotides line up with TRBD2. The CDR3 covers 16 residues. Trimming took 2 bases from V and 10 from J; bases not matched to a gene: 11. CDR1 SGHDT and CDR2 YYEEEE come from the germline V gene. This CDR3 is CASSLGSSGGAAPQYF. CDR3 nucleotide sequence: TGTGCCAGCAGCTTAGGATCTAGCGGGGGGGCAGCCCCGCAGTATTTT.

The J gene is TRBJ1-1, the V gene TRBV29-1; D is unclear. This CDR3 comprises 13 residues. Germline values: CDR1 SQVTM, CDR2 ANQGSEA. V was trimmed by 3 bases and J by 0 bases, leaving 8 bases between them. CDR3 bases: TGCAGCGTTGACAGACACATGAACACTGAAGCTTTCTTT. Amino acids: CSVDRHMNTEAFF.

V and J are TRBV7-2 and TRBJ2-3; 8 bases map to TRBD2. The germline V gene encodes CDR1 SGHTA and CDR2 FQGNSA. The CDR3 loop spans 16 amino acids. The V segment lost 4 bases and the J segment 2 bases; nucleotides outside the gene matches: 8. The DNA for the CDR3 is TGTGCCAGCAGCTCACACCTAGCGGGTCTCACAGATACGCAGTATTTT. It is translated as CASSSHLAGLTDTQYF.

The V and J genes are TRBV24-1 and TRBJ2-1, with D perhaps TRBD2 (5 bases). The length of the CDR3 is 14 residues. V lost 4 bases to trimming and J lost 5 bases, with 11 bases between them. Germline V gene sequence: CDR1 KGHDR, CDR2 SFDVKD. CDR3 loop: CATSDSDGDNEQFF. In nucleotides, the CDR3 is TGTGCCACCAGTGACTCGGACGGGGACAATGAGCAGTTCTTC.

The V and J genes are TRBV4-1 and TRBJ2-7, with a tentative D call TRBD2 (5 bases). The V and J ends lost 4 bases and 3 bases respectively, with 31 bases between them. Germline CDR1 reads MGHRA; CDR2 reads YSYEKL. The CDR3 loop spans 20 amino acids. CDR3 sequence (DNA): TGCGCCAGCAGCCCGGGCGGTCGTTCATACGGGATTGGCGGTCTCTACGAGCAGTACTTC. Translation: CASSPGGRSYGIGGLYEQYF.

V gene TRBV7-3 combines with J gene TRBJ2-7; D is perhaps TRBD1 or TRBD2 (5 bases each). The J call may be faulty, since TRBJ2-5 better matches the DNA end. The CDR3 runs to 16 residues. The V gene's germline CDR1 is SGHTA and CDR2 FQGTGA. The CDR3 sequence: CASSPGQHAWGETQYF. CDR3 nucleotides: TGTGCCAGCAGCCCCGGGCAGCACGCCTGGGGGGAGACCCAGTACTTC.

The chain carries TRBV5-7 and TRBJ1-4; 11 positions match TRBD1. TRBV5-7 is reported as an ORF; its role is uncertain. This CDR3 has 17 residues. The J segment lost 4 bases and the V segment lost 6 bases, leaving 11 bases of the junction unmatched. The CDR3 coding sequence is TGTGCCAGCACCCGGGACAGGGGGAAACGTTGTAATGAAAAACTGTTTTTT. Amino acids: CASTRDRGKRCNEKLFF.

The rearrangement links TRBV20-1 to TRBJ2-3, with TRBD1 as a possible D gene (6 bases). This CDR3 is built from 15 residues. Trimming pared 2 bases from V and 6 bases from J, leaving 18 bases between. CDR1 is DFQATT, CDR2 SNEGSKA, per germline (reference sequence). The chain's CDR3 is CSARSGTTVGDTQYF. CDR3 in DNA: TGCAGTGCTAGATCTGGGACAACGGTGGGCGATACGCAGTATTTT.

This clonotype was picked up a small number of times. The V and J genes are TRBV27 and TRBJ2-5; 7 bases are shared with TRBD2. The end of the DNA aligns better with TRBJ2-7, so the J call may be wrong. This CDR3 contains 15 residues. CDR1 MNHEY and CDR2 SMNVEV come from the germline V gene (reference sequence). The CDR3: CASSRYTGTIHEQYF. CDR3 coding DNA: TGTGCCAGCAGTAGATACACCGGGACTATCCACGAGCAGTACTTC.

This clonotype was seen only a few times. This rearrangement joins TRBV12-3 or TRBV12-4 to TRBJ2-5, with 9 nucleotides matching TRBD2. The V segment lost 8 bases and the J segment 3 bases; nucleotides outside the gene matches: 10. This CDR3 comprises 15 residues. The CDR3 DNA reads TGTGCCAGCTCTCGAGCGGGGGGCCCCGAAGAGACCCAGTACTTC. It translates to CASSRAGGPEETQYF.

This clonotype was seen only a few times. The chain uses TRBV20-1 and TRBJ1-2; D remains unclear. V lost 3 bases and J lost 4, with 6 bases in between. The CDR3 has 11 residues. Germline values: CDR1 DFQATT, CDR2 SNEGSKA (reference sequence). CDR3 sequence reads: CSARDAYGYTF. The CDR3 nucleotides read TGCAGTGCTAGGGACGCCTATGGCTACACCTTC.

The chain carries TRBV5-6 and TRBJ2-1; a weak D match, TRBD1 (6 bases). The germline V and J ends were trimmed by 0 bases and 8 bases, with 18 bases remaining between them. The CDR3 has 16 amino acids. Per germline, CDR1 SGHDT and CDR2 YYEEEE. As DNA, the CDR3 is TGTGCCAGCAGCTTGGTTAGGACAGCAATCTGGTATGAGCAGTTCTTC. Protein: CASSLVRTAIWYEQFF.

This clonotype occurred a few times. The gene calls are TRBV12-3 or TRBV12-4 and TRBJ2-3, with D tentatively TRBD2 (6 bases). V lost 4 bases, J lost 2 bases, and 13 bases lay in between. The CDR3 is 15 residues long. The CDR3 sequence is CASSSTSRYTDTQYF. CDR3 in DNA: TGTGCCAGCAGTTCCACTAGCAGATACACAGATACGCAGTATTTT.

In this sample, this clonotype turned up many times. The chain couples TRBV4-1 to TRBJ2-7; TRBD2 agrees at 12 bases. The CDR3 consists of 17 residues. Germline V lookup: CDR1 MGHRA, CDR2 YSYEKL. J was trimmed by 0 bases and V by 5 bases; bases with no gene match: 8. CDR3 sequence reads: CASSTQEGLAGSYEQYF. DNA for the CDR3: TGCGCCAGCAGCACACAGGAGGGACTAGCGGGCTCCTACGAGCAGTACTTC.

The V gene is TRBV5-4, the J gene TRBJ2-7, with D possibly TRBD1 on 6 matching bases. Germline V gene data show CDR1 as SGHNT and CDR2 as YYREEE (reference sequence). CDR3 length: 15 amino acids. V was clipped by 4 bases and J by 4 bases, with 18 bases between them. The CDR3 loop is CASSQNTGRSYEQYF. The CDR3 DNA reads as TGTGCCAGCAGCCAGAATACAGGGAGATCGTACGAGCAGTACTTC.

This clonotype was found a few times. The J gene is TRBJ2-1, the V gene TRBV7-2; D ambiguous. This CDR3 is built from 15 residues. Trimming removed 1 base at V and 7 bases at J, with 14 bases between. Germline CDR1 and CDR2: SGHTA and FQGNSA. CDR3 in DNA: TGTGCCAGCAGCTTAGACCGAGGCCCAACGAATGAGCAGTTCTTC. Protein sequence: CASSLDRGPTNEQFF.

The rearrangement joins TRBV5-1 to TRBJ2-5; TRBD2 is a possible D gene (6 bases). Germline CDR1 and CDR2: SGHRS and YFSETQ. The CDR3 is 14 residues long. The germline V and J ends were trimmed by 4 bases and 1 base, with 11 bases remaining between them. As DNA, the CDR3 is TGCGCCAGCAGCCTATTTAGCGGCCAAGAGACCCAGTACTTC. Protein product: CASSLFSGQETQYF.

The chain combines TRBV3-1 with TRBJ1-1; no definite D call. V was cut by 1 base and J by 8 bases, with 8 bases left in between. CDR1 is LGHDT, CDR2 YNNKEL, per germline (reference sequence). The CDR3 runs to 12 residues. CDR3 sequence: CASSQGRQEAFF. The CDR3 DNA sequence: TGTGCCAGCAGCCAAGGAAGGCAAGAAGCTTTCTTT.

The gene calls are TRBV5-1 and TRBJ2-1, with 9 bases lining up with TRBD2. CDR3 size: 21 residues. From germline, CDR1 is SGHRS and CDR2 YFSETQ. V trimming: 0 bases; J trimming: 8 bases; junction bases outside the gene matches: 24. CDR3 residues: CASSLEVPGSGSPGRYDEQFF. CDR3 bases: TGCGCCAGCAGCTTGGAAGTTCCGGGTAGCGGGAGTCCAGGGCGGTACGATGAGCAGTTCTTC.

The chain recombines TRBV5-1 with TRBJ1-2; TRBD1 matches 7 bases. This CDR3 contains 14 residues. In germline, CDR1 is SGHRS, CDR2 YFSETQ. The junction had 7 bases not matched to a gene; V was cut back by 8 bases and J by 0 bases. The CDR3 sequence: CASKDRLTNYGYTF. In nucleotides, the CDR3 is TGCGCCAGTAAGGACAGGCTGACTAACTATGGCTACACCTTC.

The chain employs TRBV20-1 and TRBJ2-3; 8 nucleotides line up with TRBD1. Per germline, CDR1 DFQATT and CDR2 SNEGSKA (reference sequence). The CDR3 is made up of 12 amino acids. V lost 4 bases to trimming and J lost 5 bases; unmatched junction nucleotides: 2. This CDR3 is CSATDRGDTQYF. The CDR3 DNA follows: TGCAGTGCTACCGACAGGGGAGATACGCAGTATTTT.